What follows are 25 T cell receptor beta chains derived from one specimen sequenced in a study of T cells in tumors after PD-1 blockade. Assay: immunoSEQ multiplex PCR; the TCRdb copy retains only in-frame clones and omits some. The repertoire holds 50,000 to 75,000 clones, with around two thirds as singletons. Sequences were derived from PBMCs, sampled after anti-PD-1 treatment. The receptor source for this set is a human donor with basal cell carcinoma.

The chain carries TRBV30 and TRBJ2-1; 8 nucleotides line up with TRBD1. CDR1 GTSNPN and CDR2 SVGIG come from the germline V gene (reference sequence). The V gene end was trimmed by 2 bases and the J gene end by 1 base; junction bases not matched to a gene: 4. The CDR3 is 15 amino acids. The CDR3 region has the DNA TGTGCCTGGAGTCGCCGGGACAGGTCCTACAATGAGCAGTTCTTC. The encoded protein is CAWSRRDRSYNEQFF.

The J gene is TRBJ1-2, the V gene TRBV12-3 or TRBV12-4; TRBD1 aligns across 8 bases. The V segment lost 6 bases and the J segment 14 bases; nucleotides outside the gene matches: 8. The CDR3 consists of 11 residues. CDR3 nucleotides: TGTGCCAGCAGGCAGACAGGGGTCGAGACCTTC. It yields the protein CASRQTGVETF.

Ten or more counts support this clone. The gene calls are TRBV9 and TRBJ1-2, with no clear D. The CDR3 is 13 amino acids. V lost 0 bases and J lost 8, with 11 bases in between. Germline V gene data show CDR1 as SGDLS and CDR2 as YYNGEE. CDR3 residues: CASSVEIGIGYTF. CDR3 DNA sequence: TGTGCCAGCAGCGTAGAAATAGGGATCGGCTACACCTTC.

This clone turned up a few times. This chain links TRBV6-5 with TRBJ2-1; D uncertain. V gave up 7 bases and J gave up 7 bases, with 8 bases separating them. CDR3 length: 11 amino acids. Looked up from germline, CDR1 is MNHEY and CDR2 is SVGAGI. CDR3 DNA sequence: TGTGCCAGCATTAGGTGGAATGAGCAGTTCTTC. Amino acid sequence: CASIRWNEQFF.

This rearrangement joins TRBV4-2 to TRBJ2-7; no clear D. Germline V CDR1 and CDR2: LGHNA, YNFKEQ. This CDR3 contains 15 residues. Trimming left V 0 bases short and J 1 base short, with 10 bases between. CDR3 amino acids: CASSQDVTPSYEQYF. The CDR3, as DNA: TGTGCCAGCAGCCAAGACGTGACGCCGTCCTACGAGCAGTACTTC.

The gene calls are TRBV19 and TRBJ1-5; 8 nucleotides match TRBD1. Germline-derived CDR1 and CDR2 are LNHDA and SQIVND (reference sequence). The trim removed 0 bases at V and 5 bases at J, leaving 9 bases unmatched. The CDR3 consists of 17 residues. CDR3 sequence: CASSIEGRQGAYQPQHF. The CDR3 DNA reads as TGTGCCAGTAGTATAGAAGGGAGGCAGGGGGCTTATCAGCCCCAGCATTTT.

V usage is TRBV5-4 and J usage is TRBJ2-5, with 10 nucleotides matching TRBD1. J gave up 6 bases and V 0 bases, and 5 bases lay outside the gene matches. This CDR3 spans 15 amino acids. Looked up from germline, CDR1 is SGHNT and CDR2 is YYREEE (reference sequence). CDR3 nucleotide sequence: TGTGCCAGCAGCTTGGGGACAGGGGGGGGGAAGACCCAGTACTTC. Translated, it gives CASSLGTGGGKTQYF.

This chain connects TRBV12-5 to TRBJ2-1; D may be TRBD1 or TRBD2 (5 bases each). V dropped 0 bases and J dropped 0 bases, with 18 bases sitting between them. This CDR3 has 19 amino acids. CDR1 and CDR2 from the germline V gene are LGHNT and FRNRAP. The CDR3 reads CASGLVSWGGRSSYNEQFF. The CDR3, as DNA: TGTGCTAGTGGTTTGGTTAGCTGGGGCGGGCGTAGCTCCTACAATGAGCAGTTCTTC.

This chain joins TRBV3-1 (or the pseudogene TRBV3-2) and TRBJ1-5; perhaps TRBD1 as D (6 bases). V was trimmed by 4 bases and J by 7 bases, leaving 17 bases between them. CDR1 and CDR2 from the germline V gene are LGHDT and YNNKEL (reference sequence). This CDR3 has 15 amino acids. The CDR3 sequence: CASSPGRGAGQPQHF. The CDR3 coding sequence is TGTGCCAGCAGCCCGGGCAGGGGCGCTGGACAGCCCCAGCATTTT.

CDR3 protein: CASSSIRNEQFF. Here the CDR3 DNA reads TGTGCCAGCAGTTCAATAAGGAATGAGCAGTTCTTC. The chain links TRBV27 to TRBJ2-1; no definite D call. Germline V gives CDR1 MNHEY, CDR2 SMNVEV (reference sequence). With 4 bases removed from V and 7 bases from J, the gap between germline ends came to 8 bases. CDR3 length: 12 residues.

This clone appeared many times. The chain carries TRBV7-8 and TRBJ2-2, with D possibly TRBD2 on 5 matching bases. Per the germline V gene, CDR1 is SGHVS and CDR2 is FQNEAQ. CDR3 length: 17 residues. The germline V and J ends were trimmed by 0 bases and 1 base, with 12 bases remaining between them. CDR3 residues: CASSLARLAVNTGELFF. As DNA, the CDR3 is TGTGCCAGCAGCTTAGCCAGGCTAGCCGTGAACACCGGGGAGCTGTTTTTT.

This chain joins TRBV20-1 and TRBJ1-2; 7 positions match TRBD1. The CDR3 runs to 13 residues. Looked up from germline, CDR1 is DFQATT and CDR2 is SNEGSKA (reference sequence). V lost 3 bases to trimming and J lost 8 bases; unmatched junction nucleotides: 9. CDR3: CSASTGATFGYTF. In DNA form, the CDR3 reads TGCAGTGCTAGTACAGGGGCCACCTTCGGCTACACCTTC.

The chain employs TRBV27 and TRBJ2-7; a possible D gene is TRBD2 (6 bases). Trimming took off 0 bases at V and 0 bases at J, with 12 bases between the two ends. The CDR3 is 16 amino acids. Germline CDR1 reads MNHEY; CDR2 reads SMNVEV (reference sequence). CDR3 nucleotide sequence: TGTGCCAGCAGTTTATCTTGGGACTCCAGCTCCTACGAGCAGTACTTC. The encoded protein is CASSLSWDSSSYEQYF.

V and J are TRBV2 and TRBJ1-5, with 9 bases aligning to TRBD1. This CDR3 region has 16 residues. The ends lost 6 bases at V and 7 bases at J; junction bases unmatched: 13. Germline V lookup: CDR1 SNHLY, CDR2 FYNNEI. The CDR3 bases are TGTGCCAGCAGCATTACCGGGACAGGGATTGGACAGCCCCAGCATTTT. This encodes CASSITGTGIGQPQHF.

The chain carries TRBV7-9 and TRBJ1-4; unclear D gene. V lost 3 bases, J lost 7 bases, and 12 bases lay in between. CDR1 is SEHNR and CDR2 is FQNEAQ in the germline V gene (reference sequence). The CDR3 has 14 amino acids. DNA of the CDR3: TGTGCCAGCAGCTTGAAGGGCATGAGTGAAAAACTGTTTTTT. Amino acid sequence: CASSLKGMSEKLFF.

The V gene is TRBV9, the J gene TRBJ1-2; D unresolved. Trimming pared 0 bases from V and 5 bases from J, leaving 11 bases between. Germline V CDR1 and CDR2: SGDLS, YYNGEE. This CDR3 spans 14 amino acids. The CDR3 here is CASSVGGVEYGYTF. The CDR3 region has the DNA TGTGCCAGCAGCGTAGGCGGGGTTGAGTATGGCTACACCTTC.

J is TRBJ2-7 and V is TRBV6-5; 8 nucleotides match TRBD1. Germline values: CDR1 MNHEY, CDR2 SVGAGI. This CDR3 is 16 amino acids long. The V gene end was trimmed by 4 bases and the J gene end by 4 bases; junction bases not matched to a gene: 12. CDR3 in amino acids: CASSSRGQGKLYEQYF. The CDR3 DNA follows: TGTGCCAGCAGTTCCCGCGGACAGGGAAAGTTGTACGAGCAGTACTTC.

The V and J genes are TRBV11-3 and TRBJ2-1; tentatively, D is TRBD2 (6 bases). The CDR3 loop spans 15 amino acids. CDR1 SGHNT and CDR2 YENEEA come from the germline V gene. The V gene lost 0 bases and the J gene lost 9 bases, with 15 bases spanning the gap. For the CDR3, the DNA is TGTGCCAGCAGCTTAGATTGGGGCGCCGGGGGTGAGCAGTTCTTC. It yields the protein CASSLDWGAGGEQFF.

The rearrangement uses TRBV30 and TRBJ1-5; TRBD1 is a possible D gene (6 bases). The CDR3 runs to 13 residues. From germline, CDR1 is GTSNPN and CDR2 SVGIG (reference sequence). The V and J ends lost 2 bases and 5 bases respectively, with 10 bases between them. The CDR3 is CAWSRYRDQPQHF. CDR3 coding DNA: TGTGCCTGGAGTAGGTACAGGGATCAGCCCCAGCATTTT.

This rearrangement joins TRBV19 to TRBJ1-2, with 10 bases matching TRBD1. Trimming at V came to 1 base and at J to 10 bases, leaving 6 bases not matched to a gene. Per germline, CDR1 LNHDA and CDR2 SQIVND (reference sequence). CDR3 length: 14 residues. The CDR3 DNA reads as TGTGCCAGTAGTATAGCGGGACAGGGGACGGACTACACCTTC. This codes for CASSIAGQGTDYTF.

The chain has TRBV5-3 and TRBJ1-2; possible D gene TRBD1, 5 bases. Being an ORF, TRBV5-3 has a function that is uncertain. The CDR3 totals 11 residues. Deletions cut 4 bases from V and 4 bases from J, with 5 bases between. CDR3 residues: CARSGAYGYTF. For the CDR3, the DNA is TGTGCCAGAAGCGGGGCCTATGGCTACACCTTC.

The rearrangement uses TRBV15 and TRBJ2-7; no clear D gene. V shed 0 bases and J shed 0 bases, with 6 bases lying between them. Germline V lookup: CDR1 LNHNV, CDR2 YYDKDF (reference sequence). The CDR3 is 14 amino acids. The CDR3, as DNA: TGTGCCACCAGCAGAGATAGGCTCTCCTACGAGCAGTACTTC. Amino acid sequence: CATSRDRLSYEQYF.

This chain connects TRBV2 to TRBJ2-1, with TRBD2 matching 10 bases. Germline V gives CDR1 SNHLY, CDR2 FYNNEI. Trimming at V came to 5 bases and at J to 0 bases, leaving 4 bases not matched to a gene. This CDR3 comprises 16 residues. The CDR3 protein is CASSKLAGNSYNEQFF. The CDR3 coding sequence is TGTGCCAGCAGTAAACTAGCGGGGAACTCCTACAATGAGCAGTTCTTC.

In the case of this clone: The junction departs from the called germline gene at one end, perhaps through a read error. The chain combines TRBV5-1 with TRBJ2-5, with 10 nucleotides matching TRBD2. The length of the CDR3 is 14 residues. Per the germline V gene, CDR1 is SGHRS and CDR2 is YFSETQ. CDR3 nucleotides: TGCGCCAGCAGCTTGCTAGCGGGGGCCGGGATTCGGCACTTC. Its protein product is CASSLLAGAGIRHF.

The chain has TRBV4-1 and TRBJ1-4, with TRBD1 identical over 9 bases. Germline CDR1 MGHRA, CDR2 YSYEKL. The CDR3 extends over 14 amino acids. The trim removed 3 bases at V and 6 bases at J, leaving 2 bases unmatched. The CDR3 sequence: CASSQRDRDEKLFF. The DNA for the CDR3 is TGCGCCAGCAGCCAGAGGGACAGGGATGAAAAACTGTTTTTT.